One sample yielded the 4 T cell receptor beta chains listed below, sequenced in a study of beta chain features in type 1 diabetes. Expressed TCRB transcripts were sequenced, since all the RNA that had been isolated was reverse transcribed. The repertoire was sequenced with immunoSEQ multiplex PCR; TCRdb's copy has only in-frame clones and lacks some. The table records under 450,000 clones, approximately 15% of them present only once. Material for sequencing was naive CD4+ T cells from blood. The receptors were gathered from a man aged 30-40 years in good health.

This clone was seen a few times. This sequence joins TRBV9 and TRBJ2-1; D may be TRBD2 (5 bases). This CDR3 has 14 residues. Germline V gene lookup returns CDR1 SGDLS and CDR2 YYNGEE. Trimming removed 4 bases at V and 1 base at J, with 9 bases between. The CDR3 sequence is CASSKRGSYNEQFF. DNA of the CDR3: TGTGCCAGCAGCAAACGGGGTTCCTACAATGAGCAGTTCTTC.

This chain connects TRBV4-3 to TRBJ2-7, with TRBD1 as a possible D gene (5 bases). CDR1 LGHNA and CDR2 YSLEER come from the germline V gene. With 2 bases removed from V and 0 bases from J, the gap between germline ends came to 14 bases. The CDR3 extends over 16 amino acids. CDR3 coding DNA: TGCGCCAGCAGCCAACAGGACAAACACTTCTCCTACGAGCAGTACGTC. Translated: CASSQQDKHFSYEQYV.

This clone was counted only a few times. The CDR3 is CASSLSFTEAFF. The CDR3 nucleotides read TGTGCCAGCAGTTTATCCTTTACTGAAGCTTTCTTT. This chain joins TRBV28 and TRBJ1-1; D is unresolved. The CDR3 covers 12 residues. V lost 1 base and J lost 5, with 5 bases in between. Germline V lookup: CDR1 MDHEN, CDR2 SYDVKM. The full variable domain, in which reference TRBV28 and TRBJ1-1 provide the parts outside the CDR3, is DVKVTQSSRYLVKRTGEKVFLECVQDMDHENMFWYRQDPGLGLRLIYFSYDVKMKEKGDIPEGYSVSREKKERFSLILESASTNQTSMYLCASSLSFTEAFFGQGTRLTVV.

A few counts support this clone. J is TRBJ1-1 and V is TRBV4-1; D remains ambiguous. This CDR3 contains 16 residues. From germline, CDR1 is MGHRA and CDR2 YSYEKL. The V end was cut by 0 bases, the J end by 1 base, with 12 bases between. CDR3 coding DNA: TGCGCCAGCAGCCAAGATCGAGTACATAAGAACACTGAAGCTTTCTTT. Translated: CASSQDRVHKNTEAFF.